This T cell receptor (beta chain) was captured in a study of T cells in narcolepsy. Study in general: Healthy controls were enrolled alongside patients with narcolepsy type 1 or type 2. Notes on the study in general: Reportedly, autoreactive clonotypes were serially detected in patients' blood but not controls'. Same-patient CSF and blood CD4+ T cell clonotypes included HCRT-specific and TRIB2-specific autoreactive ones. Autoreactive clone sequences were missing from some blood memory CD4+ repertoires.

Using immunoSEQ multiplex PCR, the repertoire was profiled, and TCRdb retains in-frame clones only, with some absent. There are under 40,000 clones in the sample; 70% to 80% occur only once, and about 1.1% lies in the top ten. To note about this clone: Antigen specificity is unknown.

Per the germline V gene, CDR1 is SGHNT and CDR2 is YYREEE (reference sequence). CDR3 length: 15 residues. J lost 5 bases, V lost 7 bases, and 14 bases had no gene match. The sequencing sample was made of CD45RA- memory CD4+ T cells from PBMCs. The chain combines TRBV5-4 with TRBJ2-5, with TRBD1 matching over 7 bases. This clonotype was sampled from a human donor with narcolepsy. CDR3 in DNA: TGTGCCAGCCGCCGTGGGACAGTCCCTGGGGAGACCCAGTACTTC. This sequence encodes CASRRGTVPGETQYF.